One and the same sample provided the 14 T cell receptor beta chains below, sequenced in a study of beta chain features in type 1 diabetes (dated by TCRdb to about 2018). Their target antigens are unknown. Library construction relied on the immunoSEQ multiplex PCR assay. The entire isolated RNA was reverse transcribed using the High Capacity cDNA Reverse Transcription Kit, and thus expressed TCRB transcripts were sequenced. Here the immuneACCESS table is served through TCRdb, limited to in-frame sequences with V and J called. Missing clones are a known gap in these copies; in checked studies unresolved V genes cover under half, and the rest lacks a known reason. The sample table lists 130,000 to 150,000 clones, 10% to 15% of them with a count of one. Under 1.5% of the sample comes from the top ten. Paper-wide results and their limitations: A moderate but significant shortening of TCRB CDR3 length was observed in type 1 diabetes patients in all four CD4+ subsets.

Sample: central memory CD4+ T cells from blood. These receptors were taken from a man aged 18 to 35 with type 1 diabetes.

The chain employs TRBV28 and TRBJ2-1, with 12 bases matching TRBD2. Germline CDR1 is MDHEN and CDR2 is SYDVKM. The J segment lost 9 bases and the V segment lost 4 bases, leaving 4 bases of the junction unmatched. The CDR3 spans 14 residues. CDR3 coding DNA: TGTGCCAGCAGTTCTAGCGGGGGGGCCGGTGAGCAGTTCTTC. It specifies CASSSSGGAGEQFF.

This clone was detected a few times. CDR3 in amino acids: CASSLETSLFGTDTQYF. In DNA, the CDR3 is TGCGCCAGCAGCTTGGAAACTAGCTTGTTTGGTACAGATACGCAGTATTTT. V and J are TRBV5-1 and TRBJ2-3, with a tentative D call TRBD2 (6 bases). Looked up from germline, CDR1 is SGHRS and CDR2 is YFSETQ. V shed 0 bases and J shed 3 bases, with 17 bases lying between them. This CDR3 contains 17 residues.

This clone turned up a few times. The CDR3: CASSQRVEGNTGELFF. CDR3 coding DNA: TGTGCCAGCAGCCAGAGGGTGGAGGGGAACACCGGGGAGCTGTTTTTT. This rearrangement joins TRBV7-8 to TRBJ2-2; weak D call: TRBD2 (6 bases). Germline V gene lookup returns CDR1 SGHVS and CDR2 FQNEAQ. The V end was cut by 5 bases, the J end by 1 base, with 14 bases between. This CDR3 spans 16 amino acids.

A few counts support this clone. The chain has TRBV10-3 and TRBJ2-5; TRBD2 matches 10 bases. V was clipped by 10 bases and J by 1 base; unmatched bases: 9. Germline CDR1 is ENHRY and CDR2 is SYGVKD. The CDR3 has 15 residues. The CDR3 sequence: CATAASGGIQETQYF. CDR3 nucleotide sequence: TGTGCCACCGCGGCTAGCGGGGGAATCCAAGAGACCCAGTACTTC.

V usage is TRBV7-6 and J usage is TRBJ1-1; TRBD1 might be the D (6 bases). In germline, CDR1 is SGHVS, CDR2 FNYEAQ. CDR3 length: 16 residues. The V gene lost 2 bases and the J gene lost 4 bases, with 17 bases spanning the gap. The CDR3 sequence is CASSLLGQGRFTEAFF. The CDR3 DNA reads as TGTGCCAGCAGCTTATTGGGTCAGGGGAGGTTCACTGAAGCTTTCTTT.

V and J are TRBV4-1 and TRBJ1-2; 8 nucleotides agree with TRBD1. J was trimmed by 5 bases and V by 4 bases; bases with no gene match: 9. CDR1 is MGHRA and CDR2 is YSYEKL in the germline V gene. This CDR3 region has 15 residues. The CDR3 loop is CASSPPTGARYGYTF. The CDR3 coding sequence is TGCGCCAGCAGCCCACCGACAGGGGCTAGGTATGGCTACACCTTC.

The chain links TRBV5-4 to TRBJ1-1, with a weak D call TRBD1 (5 bases). Trimming pared 4 bases from V and 0 bases from J, leaving 19 bases between. The length of the CDR3 is 17 residues. The V gene's germline CDR1 is SGHNT and CDR2 YYREEE (reference sequence). This CDR3 reads CASSVDSVLLMNTEAFF. CDR3 bases: TGTGCCAGCAGCGTCGACAGTGTGCTATTAATGAACACTGAAGCTTTCTTT. Looking up the rest from reference TRBV5-4 and TRBJ1-1 gives the full variable domain: ETGVTQSPTHLIKTRGQQVTLRCSSQSGHNTVSWYQQALGQGPQFIFQYYREEENGRGNFPPRFSGLQFPNYSSELNVNALELDDSALYLCASSVDSVLLMNTEAFFGQGTRLTVV.

V and J are TRBV7-2 and TRBJ1-2; D gene uncertain. The CDR3 sequence is 17 residues long. The V gene's germline CDR1 is SGHTA and CDR2 FQGNSA. V was cut by 2 bases and J by 3 bases, with 19 bases left in between. CDR3 protein: CASSLQPGLGVDYGYTF. The CDR3 DNA is TGTGCCAGCAGCTTACAACCGGGTCTAGGTGTGGACTATGGCTACACCTTC.

This clone was counted only a few times. The chain has TRBV4-2 and TRBJ2-1; 13 bases line up with TRBD2. Per germline, CDR1 LGHNA and CDR2 YNFKEQ. V dropped 0 bases and J dropped 7; count of bases not matched to a gene: 6. The CDR3 is 17 residues long. The CDR3 sequence: CASSQEILAGGRNEQFF. In DNA form, the CDR3 reads TGTGCCAGCAGCCAAGAGATACTAGCGGGGGGGCGAAATGAGCAGTTCTTC.

The rearrangement links TRBV14 to TRBJ2-5, with 9 bases that match TRBD2. The assigned J gene may be wrong: the sequence end matches TRBJ2-7 better. Germline values: CDR1 SGHDN, CDR2 FVKESK. CDR3 length equals 14 residues. The CDR3 nucleotides read TGTGCCAGCAGACCCACTAGCGGGCGGTACGAGCAGTACTTC. This translates into CASRPTSGRYEQYF.

This clone was counted between two and nine times. The gene calls are TRBV5-4 and TRBJ2-1; 7 bases match TRBD2. Germline-derived CDR1 and CDR2 are SGHNT and YYREEE (reference sequence). Trimming cost V 0 bases and J 2 bases; bases outside gene matches: 2. There are 15 residues in the CDR3. The CDR3 DNA is TGTGCCAGCAGCTTGGACCTAGCGGCCTACAATGAGCAGTTCTTC. This sequence encodes CASSLDLAAYNEQFF.

This clone was counted a few times. The junction does not match germline at one end; this may be a read error. This chain links TRBV30 with TRBJ1-1, with 10 nucleotides matching TRBD1. CDR1 is GTSNPN and CDR2 is SVGIG in the germline V gene (reference sequence). The CDR3 is 13 residues long. The CDR3 reads CAGSVSGTGEAFF. CDR3 nucleotide sequence: TGTGCCGGGAGTGTATCCGGGACAGGGGAGGCTTTCTTT. The full variable domain, with the rest looked up from reference TRBV30 and TRBJ1-1, is SQTIHQWPATLVQPVGSPLSLECTVEGTSNPNLYWYRQAAGRGLQLLFYSVGIGQISSEVPQNLSASRPQDRQFILSSKKLLLSDSGFYLCAGSVSGTGEAFFGQGTRLTVV.

The chain has TRBV4-1 and TRBJ2-2, with 10 bases identical to TRBD1. CDR3 length equals 17 residues. Per germline, CDR1 MGHRA and CDR2 YSYEKL. The V gene end was trimmed by 2 bases and the J gene end by 2 bases; junction bases not matched to a gene: 5. In DNA form, the CDR3 reads TGCGCCAGCAGCCAACCAAGACAGGGGGCAAACACCGGGGAGCTGTTTTTT. This sequence encodes CASSQPRQGANTGELFF.

This clone has only a few counts. The J gene is TRBJ2-1, the V gene TRBV9, with TRBD2 matching over 8 bases. Germline V CDR1 and CDR2: SGDLS, YYNGEE. The CDR3 consists of 17 residues. J gave up 2 bases and V 4 bases, and 11 bases lay outside the gene matches. CDR3 sequence (DNA): TGTGCCAGCAGCCCCGGAATCGGGGGGGACCCCTACAATGAGCAGTTCTTC. Its protein is CASSPGIGGDPYNEQFF.